Listed below are T cell receptor beta chains from one sample, sequenced in a study of CD8+ T cells in alopecia areata. TCRdb's table, derived via immunoSEQ multiplex PCR, lists solely in-frame clones and lacks some. The sample lists about 11,000 clones; about 59% were seen once. Specimen: skin. Receptor source: a human donor with alopecia areata. Both conserved end residues are part of each CDR3. The order of the fields is clone size, D gene, V gene, J gene, CDR3 length, CDR3 DNA, CDR3 protein. The D gene is left open where the match is weak. Clone size is given for some rows only: seen once, a few or many times, or a class if the clone is expanded.

>.|.|TRBV28|TRBJ2-7|15
TGTGCCAGCATGGAGGGGTTTTCCTATACCTACGAGCAGTACTTC
CASMEGFSYTYEQYF
>few|TRBD1|TRBV5-1|TRBJ2-7|13
TGCGCCAGCAGCTGGACAGGGGACAACGAGCAGTACTTC
CASSWTGDNEQYF
>.|TRBD1|TRBV18|TRBJ1-2|14
TGTGCCAGCTCACTACCGGGACAGGGGCCTGGCTACACCTTC
CASSLPGQGPGYTF
>.|.|TRBV6-6|TRBJ1-3|15
TGTGCCAGCAGTGGCAAGGGGGGGGGTAGGAACACCATATATTTT
CASSGKGGGRNTIYF
>.|TRBD2|TRBV6-4|TRBJ2-1|14
TGTGCCAGCAGTGGTCTAGCGGGAGCGGGAGAGCAGTTCTTC
CASSGLAGAGEQFF
>once|.|TRBV4-2|TRBJ2-5|16
TGTGCCAGCAGCCAAGTAAGAAGTGGGGCACAAGAGACCCAGTACTTC
CASSQVRSGAQETQYF
>.|TRBD1|TRBV7-2|TRBJ1-2|14
TGTGCCAGCAGCCAGACGGGACAGGGCTATGGCTACACCTTC
CASSQTGQGYGYTF
>few|.|TRBV11-2|TRBJ1-2|14
TGTGCCAGCAGCTTAGGCGGCAGGGCCCATGGCTACACCTTC
CASSLGGRAHGYTF
>.|TRBD2|TRBV10-1|TRBJ2-1|18
TGCGCCAGCAGTGAGTCGACCATACTAGCGGGAGGGGGAAATGAGCAGTTCTTC
CASSESTILAGGGNEQFF
>few|TRBD1|TRBV4-1|TRBJ2-7|14
TGCGCCAGCAGCCGGGGACAGGGAACGTACGAGCAGTACTTC
CASSRGQGTYEQYF
>.|.|TRBV6-6|TRBJ2-2|14
TGTGCCAGCAGTTACGGGAGGAACACCGGGGAGCTGTTTTTT
CASSYGRNTGELFF
>.|TRBD1|TRBV29-1|TRBJ2-3|14
TGCAGCGTTGGCCGACAGGGGGCAAGGAATACGCAGTATTTT
CSVGRQGARNTQYF
>.|.|TRBV29-1|TRBJ2-5|12
TGCAGCGTTGCGGGACGCGTGGAGACCCAGTACTTC
CSVAGRVETQYF
>.|TRBD2|TRBV6-5|TRBJ2-3|16
TGTGCCAGCAGTTACTCGAATCAGCGGGGGCAAGATACGCAGTATTTT
CASSYSNQRGQDTQYF
>.|.|TRBV27|TRBJ2-7|12
TGTGCCAGCAGTCCTCTTCTTGGGGAGCAGTACTTC
CASSPLLGEQYF
>.|TRBD2|TRBV5-1|TRBJ2-5|16
TGCGCCAGCAGCTCCGGACTAGAATCCCTCCAAGAGACCCAGTACTTC
CASSSGLESLQETQYF
>.|.|TRBV10-2|TRBJ2-7|14
TGCGCCAGCAGTGAGTCGAGCACAGTGTACGAGCAGTACTTC
CASSESSTVYEQYF
>.|.|TRBV14|TRBJ2-1|15
TGTGCCAGCAGCCAGCCGGGAGTTGGTTACAATGAGCAGTTCTTC
CASSQPGVGYNEQFF
>.|.|TRBV27|TRBJ1-1|14
TGTGCCAGCAGATCCCGGGTTGGGGCCACTGAAGCTTTCTTT
CASRSRVGATEAFF
>.|TRBD1|TRBV19|TRBJ2-7|15
TGTGCCAGTAGTATGAACAGGGGCCGGAGGCGTGAGCAGTACTTC
CASSMNRGRRREQYF
>.|.|TRBV6-5|TRBJ2-7|14
TGTGCCAGCAGTTACCAGGGAAGCTCCTACGAGCAGTACTTC
CASSYQGSSYEQYF
>medium-sized|.|TRBV7-8|TRBJ2-7|13
TGTGCCAGCAGCCCCGGAGACAGACCCGAGCAGTACTTC
CASSPGDRPEQYF
>.|.|TRBV6-5|TRBJ2-3|15
TGTGCCAGCAGTTATTCGGCAGGGTCCACAGATACGCAGTATTTT
CASSYSAGSTDTQYF
>.|.|TRBV23-1|TRBJ1-2|17
TGCGCCAGCAGTCAATGGTTGCGGGACCCCATTTACTATGGCTACACCTTC
CASSQWLRDPIYYGYTF
>.|TRBD1|TRBV2|TRBJ1-2|12
TGTGCCAGCACGCCGACAGGGGAGAGCTACACCTTC
CASTPTGESYTF
>few|TRBD1|TRBV29-1|TRBJ2-1|14
TGCAGCGTCCCCGGGACAGGGCGTCCCAATGAGCAGTTCTTC
CSVPGTGRPNEQFF
>.|.|TRBV28|TRBJ2-3|14
TGTGCCAGCAGTCAGGGAGGCGCGACAGATACGCAGTATTTT
CASSQGGATDTQYF
>.|TRBD1|TRBV6-6|TRBJ1-3|14
TGTGCCATCGGGGACAGGAGCTCTGGAAACACCATATATTTT
CAIGDRSSGNTIYF
>medium-sized|.|TRBV10-2|TRBJ1-1|14
TGCGCCAGCAGAGATCGGACGGTGAACACTGAAGCTTTCTTT
CASRDRTVNTEAFF
>.|.|TRBV6-6|TRBJ2-1|12
TGTGCCATGGGGGCATTGGGCAATGAGCAGTTCTTC
CAMGALGNEQFF